These 27 T cell receptor beta chains were all obtained from the same sample, sequenced in a study. Via MiXCR, TCRdb re-called the 5' RACE reads, giving one row per CDR3 protein. The top ten hold 2.8% of the sample, which has roughly 39,000 distinct CDR3 sequences, approximately 20% seen once. Sequencing was done on a sample of naive CD4+ T cells sorted from a lymph node. Subset indicated: naive CD4+ T cells, CD4+CD45RA+CD25-. These receptor sequences come from a female donor with breast cancer.

Of note for this clonotype: Its ends do not fully match the called genes, so a read error is possible. The rearrangement joins TRBV2 to TRBJ1-4; no definite D call. Per germline, CDR1 SNHLY and CDR2 FYNNEI. The CDR3 consists of 15 residues. CDR3 coding DNA: TGTGCCAGCAAAGGTGGAAGCAGTCCTAAGGAAAAACTGTTTTTT. Protein sequence: CASKGGSSPKEKLFF.

This chain joins TRBV20-1 and TRBJ2-4; 9 bases fit TRBD1. CDR1 is DFQATT and CDR2 is SNEGSKA in the germline V gene (reference sequence). V was pared by 6 bases and J by 6 bases, with 3 bases of the junction left unmatched. This CDR3 comprises 12 residues. CDR3 DNA sequence: TGCAGTGCCGGGACAGGGAGAAACATTCAGTACTTC. Its protein product is CSAGTGRNIQYF.

This clonotype was recorded a few times. The V call is TRBV5-1, the J call TRBJ2-3; 7 bases agree with TRBD2. With 3 bases clipped from V and 3 bases from J, the junction kept 4 bases outside the gene matches. This CDR3 is built from 14 residues. Looked up from germline, CDR1 is SGHRS and CDR2 is YFSETQ. CDR3 bases: TGCGCCAGCAGCTCGGGCGGGGGAACAGATACGCAGTATTTT. As protein: CASSSGGGTDTQYF.

This clonotype has more than one count but fewer than ten. The rearrangement uses TRBV5-6 and TRBJ2-7, with D tentatively TRBD1 (5 bases). V was shortened by 3 bases and J by 3 bases, with 19 bases between the two germline ends. In germline, CDR1 is SGHDT, CDR2 YYEEEE. The CDR3 sequence is 16 residues long. The CDR3 DNA is TGTGCCAGCAGCTCGGTGACATGGGGCGCAGGCTACGAGCAGTACTTC. This encodes CASSSVTWGAGYEQYF. The complete variable domain, with remaining parts taken from reference TRBV5-6 and TRBJ2-7, reads DAGVTQSPTHLIKTRGQQVTLRCSPKSGHDTVSWYQQALGQGPQFIFQYYEEEERQRGNFPDRFSGHQFPNYSSELNVNALLLGDSALYLCASSSVTWGAGYEQYFGPGTRLTVT.

This clonotype showed up just a few times. CDR3 sequence: CASSPDRGNQPQHF. In DNA, the CDR3 is TGTGCCAGCAGTCCGGACAGGGGTAATCAGCCCCAGCATTTT. The rearrangement links TRBV2 to TRBJ1-5; TRBD1 matches at 9 bases. The CDR3 is 14 residues long. Per germline, CDR1 SNHLY and CDR2 FYNNEI. Trimming cost V 5 bases and J 4 bases; bases outside gene matches: 3.

The J gene is TRBJ1-4, the V gene TRBV5-1; D perhaps matches TRBD1 (6 bases). Germline CDR1 SGHRS, CDR2 YFSETQ. The CDR3 sequence is 18 residues long. Trimming removed 3 bases from V and 0 bases from J, with 18 bases in between. CDR3 sequence (DNA): TGCGCCAGCAGCTCGGGGGCAGGCTACGATGCAACTAATGAAAAACTGTTTTTT. Encoded protein: CASSSGAGYDATNEKLFF.

This sequence joins TRBV20-1 and TRBJ2-1, with D maybe TRBD2 (6 bases). CDR1 and CDR2 (germline): DFQATT, SNEGSKA (reference sequence). The CDR3 contains 12 residues. With 4 bases removed from V and 4 bases from J, the gap between germline ends came to 8 bases. CDR3 DNA sequence: TGCAGTGCTATCGGGAGATACAATGAGCAGTTCTTC. Translating gives CSAIGRYNEQFF.

This clonotype has more than one count but fewer than ten. V and J are TRBV5-1 and TRBJ2-5; 8 nucleotides agree with TRBD1. CDR3 length equals 14 residues. Germline V gene data show CDR1 as SGHRS and CDR2 as YFSETQ. V dropped 2 bases and J dropped 4; count of bases not matched to a gene: 4. The CDR3 DNA is TGCGCCAGCAGCTTCTCCGGACAGGGAGAGACCCAGTACTTC. Translating it yields CASSFSGQGETQYF.

Note on this clonotype: At one end, the junction sequence differs from germline, possibly due to a read error. This chain uses TRBV7-2 with TRBJ1-2; TRBD1 might be the D (5 bases). From germline, CDR1 is SGHTA and CDR2 FQGNSA. CDR3 size: 12 residues. The CDR3, as DNA: TGTGCCAGCAGCTTAGAGGGGACTCGGCGAGACTTC. Amino acids: CASSLEGTRRDF.

The V gene is TRBV28, the J gene TRBJ2-3; D gene ambiguous. Germline CDR1 is MDHEN and CDR2 is SYDVKM. V lost 6 bases and J 4 bases, leaving 14 bases between the germline ends. The CDR3 runs to 14 residues. In DNA, the CDR3 is TGTGCCAGCAGATCAGGAGATCTGGCAGATACGCAGTATTTT. It codes for CASRSGDLADTQYF.

The table lists this clonotype with many counts. V and J are TRBV9 and TRBJ2-1, with a tentative D call TRBD2 (5 bases). The CDR3 is 15 amino acids. From germline, CDR1 is SGDLS and CDR2 YYNGEE. V lost 2 bases and J lost 2, with 11 bases in between. CDR3 DNA sequence: TGTGCCAGCAGCGTGACAATGGGAGCCTACAATGAGCAGTTCTTC. It specifies CASSVTMGAYNEQFF.

In its sample, this clonotype was seen a few times. This rearrangement joins TRBV7-2 to TRBJ1-4; the D gene is possibly TRBD1 (5 bases). The CDR3 is 15 residues long. The germline V gene encodes CDR1 SGHTA and CDR2 FQGNSA. Trimming removed 1 base from V and 8 bases from J, with 14 bases in between. CDR3 sequence (DNA): TGTGCCAGCAGCTTAGTCCGGACAAGAGGGGAAAAACTGTTTTTT. Amino acids: CASSLVRTRGEKLFF.

This clonotype was seen more than once but under ten times. The rearrangement links TRBV7-6 to TRBJ2-7, with D hard to call. V dropped 2 bases and J dropped 5 bases, with 7 bases sitting between them. The CDR3 has 12 amino acids. Per germline, CDR1 SGHVS and CDR2 FNYEAQ. The chain's CDR3 is CASSLYGDEQYF. CDR3 DNA sequence: TGTGCCAGCAGCTTATATGGGGACGAGCAGTACTTC.

This clonotype was found a few times. The chain joins TRBV7-2 to TRBJ2-5; TRBD1 matches at 10 bases. The CDR3 is 14 residues long. J lost 7 bases, V lost 5 bases, and 7 bases had no gene match. Germline loops: CDR1 SGHTA, CDR2 FQGNSA. The CDR3 here is CASSRGQGGGTQYF. CDR3 nucleotide sequence: TGTGCCAGCAGCCGTGGACAGGGGGGTGGGACCCAGTACTTC.

The sample holds a few counts of this clonotype. This sequence joins TRBV5-1 and TRBJ1-2, with a tentative D call TRBD1 (6 bases). This CDR3 region has 13 residues. The germline V gene has CDR1 SGHRS and CDR2 YFSETQ. The V gene lost 5 bases and the J gene lost 2 bases, with 10 bases spanning the gap. CDR3 residues: CASSYRVNYGYTF. The CDR3, as DNA: TGCGCCAGCAGTTACAGGGTGAACTATGGCTACACCTTC.

This chain links TRBV5-1 with TRBJ2-7; the D gene is possibly TRBD1 (6 bases). The CDR3 contains 17 residues. Trimming pared 4 bases from V and 0 bases from J, leaving 20 bases between. Germline lookup yields CDR1 SGHRS and CDR2 YFSETQ. The CDR3 coding sequence is TGCGCCAGCAGCCCAAAGGAATACGGGACACCCTCCTACGAGCAGTACTTC. As protein: CASSPKEYGTPSYEQYF.

This clonotype was seen a handful of times. The genes are TRBV7-2 and TRBJ2-3; D remains unclear. V was shortened by 7 bases and J by 2 bases, with 10 bases between the two germline ends. This CDR3 contains 13 residues. The germline gives CDR1 SGHTA, CDR2 FQGNSA. CDR3 DNA: TGTGCCAGCAACCCATACCTCACAGATACGCAGTATTTT. Its translation: CASNPYLTDTQYF.

This clonotype has more than one count but fewer than ten. V is TRBV12-3 or TRBV12-4 and J is TRBJ2-4; D unclear. The CDR3 extends over 18 amino acids. Trimming cost V 6 bases and J 0 bases, with 21 bases left between them. This CDR3 reads CASSPSSTGRLAKNIQYF. Written as DNA, the CDR3 is TGTGCCAGCAGCCCATCCTCAACCGGGCGACTAGCCAAAAACATTCAGTACTTC.

The CDR3 nucleotides are TGTGCCAGCAGCCAAGGGGGGAGCCAGCCCCAGCATTTT. Translated, it gives CASSQGGSQPQHF. The chain joins TRBV3-1 to TRBJ1-5, with D possibly TRBD1 on 5 matching bases. The CDR3 is 13 residues long. Germline assignment: CDR1 LGHDT and CDR2 YNNKEL (reference sequence). V lost 1 base to trimming and J lost 7 bases, with 8 bases between them.

The genes are TRBV7-2 and TRBJ2-3, with D unclear. The CDR3 consists of 14 residues. The germline gives CDR1 SGHTA, CDR2 FQGNSA. With 5 bases removed from V and 2 bases from J, the gap between germline ends came to 11 bases. CDR3 bases: TGTGCCAGCAGCATACAGATTTCCACAGATACGCAGTATTTT. It is translated as CASSIQISTDTQYF. Complete variable domain (other parts from reference TRBV7-2 and TRBJ2-3): GAGVSQSPSNKVTEKGKDVELRCDPISGHTALYWYRQSLGQGLEFLIYFQGNSAPDKSGLPSDRFSAERTGGSVSTLTIQRTQQEDSAVYLCASSIQISTDTQYFGPGTRLTVL.

A note on this clonotype: This could be a read error, since a much larger clone is one nucleotide away. The V call is TRBV6-5, the J call TRBJ2-5; D remains unclear. This CDR3 is built from 12 residues. Germline lookup yields CDR1 MNHEY and CDR2 SVGAGI. V shed 6 bases and J shed 5 bases, with 10 bases lying between them. The CDR3 region is CASRRTDETQYF. The CDR3 DNA follows: TGTGCCAGCAGGAGGACGGACGAGACCCAGTACTTC.

The chain recombines TRBV12-3 or TRBV12-4 with TRBJ1-5; D gene uncertain. V lost 1 base and J lost 4, with 8 bases in between. The CDR3 is 14 amino acids. DNA of the CDR3: TGTGCCAGCAGTTTAGGGACGGGGAATCAGCCCCAGCATTTT. It is translated as CASSLGTGNQPQHF.

Notes on this clonotype: Given a much more abundant clone one base away, this may be a read error. The V gene is TRBV6-5, the J gene TRBJ1-3, with D perhaps matching TRBD1 (6 bases). The CDR3 contains 14 residues. The germline V gene encodes CDR1 MNHEY and CDR2 SVGAGI. For the CDR3, the DNA is TGTGCCAGCGCACAGGGTCACTCTGGAAACGCCATATATTTT. It specifies CASAQGHSGNAIYF.

The rearrangement uses TRBV7-9 and TRBJ1-2; the D gene is possibly TRBD1 (6 bases). V lost 2 bases, J lost 1 base, and 11 bases lay in between. This CDR3 contains 15 residues. Germline V gene lookup returns CDR1 SEHNR and CDR2 FQNEAQ (reference sequence). CDR3 residues: CASSLLDRVNYGYTF. In DNA, the CDR3 is TGTGCCAGCAGCTTACTGGACAGAGTTAACTATGGCTACACCTTC.

This clonotype has more than one count but fewer than ten. This chain joins TRBV3-1 and TRBJ1-4; tentative D call: TRBD1 (5 bases). The CDR3 spans 12 residues. Germline assignment: CDR1 LGHDT and CDR2 YNNKEL (reference sequence). V shed 0 bases and J shed 11 bases, with 7 bases lying between them. The CDR3 here is CASSQEGEKLFF. Here the CDR3 DNA reads TGTGCCAGCAGCCAAGAGGGGGAGAAACTGTTTTTT.

V is TRBV4-1 and J is TRBJ2-5; D is unclear. Germline CDR1 reads MGHRA; CDR2 reads YSYEKL. The germline V and J ends were trimmed by 0 bases and 2 bases, with 7 bases remaining between them. The CDR3 consists of 14 residues. The CDR3 is CASSQDNRQETQYF. The DNA of the CDR3 is TGCGCCAGCAGCCAAGACAACAGACAAGAGACCCAGTACTTC.

This clonotype was counted many times. This chain links TRBV5-1 with TRBJ1-4; 9 bases are a match to TRBD1. Germline V gene lookup returns CDR1 SGHRS and CDR2 YFSETQ. There are 16 residues in the CDR3. J gave up 8 bases and V 0 bases, and 8 bases lay outside the gene matches. The chain's CDR3 is CASSLAVQGAGEKLFF. CDR3 DNA sequence: TGCGCCAGCAGCTTGGCCGTACAGGGGGCAGGGGAAAAACTGTTTTTT.